One TCR beta chain is described in this entry. Its antigen remains unidentified. Within one base of it there is no much larger clone, and no base qualities were kept. Library construction relied on RACE. The instrument given in TCRdb is NextSeq 500. During library preparation, unique molecular identifiers were attached to individual cDNA molecules so that TCRs could be counted quantitatively and reproducibly. Both TCR alpha and TCR beta chains were sequenced from each blood RNA sample. Turning to the authors' computational methods: The median number of TCRs per sample was roughly 98,000, ranging from about 20,000 to 750,000. The Decombinator software suite was used to annotate V, J and CDR3 in the TCR reads. To make PS versus PT1 abundance plots, every sample was subsampled to the same number of TCRs (28,000). TCRs were defined as expanded if absent before sensitization and observed at least eight times at the 2-week time point. TCRdb passed the public sequencing reads through fastp at Q25 and MiXCR, retaining productive beta sequences. Under each unique CDR3 protein, matching rows form one entry showing the most common genes and DNA. The authors' filters were not applied to this entry. The sample table holds tens of thousands of distinct CDR3 sequences, of which roughly 7.1% were seen once. The biggest ten clones account for about 1.6% of the sample.

This entry belongs to a study of human T cells and chemical hapten exposure (dated by TCRdb to about 2021). About the full investigation: For sensitization, 2% DPC in acetone was applied to a roughly 2 cm by roughly 2 cm area of upper inner arm skin. The patient cohort, mostly female, included alopecia areata with under or over 50% scalp involvement, alopecia totalis and alopecia universalis. This study followed changes in the peripheral blood TCR repertoire in vivo during primary and secondary sensitization of alopecia patients to the hapten diphenylcyclopropenone (DPC). Blood was sampled from patients pre-sensitization (week 0) and at 2, 6 and about 24 weeks after DPC sensitization. Approximately 28 alopecia patients gave blood for TCR sequencing at one to four time points (pre-sensitization, 2, 6 and 24 weeks). Patch tests used Finn chambers with 0.01% DPC on the upper back, scored after 6 days by International Contact Dermatitis Research Group standards. Libraries were pooled for sequencing, and variation in per-sample TCR yields was attributed mainly to small differences in library volumes within the pool. Weekly therapeutic DPC doses were additionally applied to the scalp of patients throughout the roughly 23-week study period.

On the study overall, not on this receptor specifically: After repeated subsampling, changes were observed in the strength of the expansion versus patch-test correlation and in the threshold at which the correlation became significant. Compared with pre-sensitization or healthy control sets, expanded TCRs formed significantly more large CDR3 similarity clusters, which is consistent with antigen-driven responses. The number of PT1 expanded TCRs positively correlated with patch test score, significant at thresholds 8, 16 and 32 but not 4. All patients had alopecia, a presumed autoimmune disease, so their immune response might differ from that of healthy individuals. DPC sensitization did not change the number of TCRs with a frequency above 1 in 1000, and there was no evidence of changes in global repertoire structure.

The CDR3 spans 11 residues, from the cysteine through the phenylalanine. Only the CDR3 portion is preserved as DNA: 33 bases, with reading frame beginning at the first base. V gives up 7 bases and J gives up 8 bases, and the segment between their germline ends measures 9 bases. Read against the paper, the sample's time point label means: patch test 1, 2 weeks after DPC sensitization. What the treatment or condition label conveys for this sample: therapeutic diphenylcyclopropenone sensitization with weekly scalp DPC. Blood at each patch-test visit was drawn before the patch test was applied. To be eligible, patients had to be aged 18 to 70, diagnosed with alopecia and judged suitable for DPC therapy, while pregnant patients were excluded. Total RNA was isolated from unfractionated whole blood collected in Tempus Blood RNA tubes.

The TCR sequence derives from a woman aged 30 to 39 with alopecia areata. Some clones in this sample may be carry-over from other donors' samples. Here the sequenced sample was whole blood, taken in connection with sensitization to the hapten diphenylcyclopropenone (DPC). Recombination joined TRBV12-3 or TRBV12-4 with TRBJ2-1; the D gene lacks a confident call. The DNA is TGTGCCAGCAAGACTTTCGATGAGCAGTTCTTC. Its protein reads: CASKTFDEQFF.